These 9 T cell receptor beta chains share one sample of origin, sequenced in a study of T cell changes during pregnancy in multiple sclerosis. The method was immunoSEQ multiplex PCR; TCRdb's version includes in-frame clones alone and lacks a portion of them. This table holds 35,000 or so clones, roughly 88% found once. The sequencing here drew on peripheral blood, taken in the second trimester of pregnancy. These receptors came from a female donor in good health, enrolled as a control in a pregnancy study.

The rearrangement joins TRBV6-6 to TRBJ1-5; 10 nucleotides align to TRBD1. The CDR3 spans 16 residues. CDR1 is MNHNY, CDR2 SVGAGI, per germline (reference sequence). Losses at the gene ends were 2 bases for V and 1 base for J; bases not matched to a gene: 2. The CDR3 spells CASSYGTGVSNQPQHF. DNA of the CDR3: TGTGCCAGCAGTTACGGGACAGGGGTAAGCAATCAGCCCCAGCATTTT.

The rearrangement links TRBV10-3 to TRBJ2-1; D might be TRBD1 (5 bases). Germline V gives CDR1 ENHRY, CDR2 SYGVKD. Deletions cut 6 bases from V and 2 bases from J, with 14 bases between. This CDR3 region has 15 residues. DNA of the CDR3: TGTGCCATCAGGGAACTCGACAGTCCCTACAATGAGCAGTTCTTC. Amino acids: CAIRELDSPYNEQFF.

The chain has TRBV5-6 and TRBJ1-5; possibly TRBD1 for D (6 bases). The CDR3 sequence is 15 residues long. The V gene's germline CDR1 is SGHDT and CDR2 YYEEEE. Between the trimmed V and J ends, which lost 0 bases and 5 bases, there was a span of 12 bases. The CDR3 is CASSLVGAPHQPQHF. CDR3 coding DNA: TGTGCCAGCAGCTTGGTGGGGGCCCCCCATCAGCCCCAGCATTTT. Combining the CDR3 with reference TRBV5-6 and TRBJ1-5 gives the whole variable domain DAGVTQSPTHLIKTRGQQVTLRCSPKSGHDTVSWYQQALGQGPQFIFQYYEEEERQRGNFPDRFSGHQFPNYSSELNVNALLLGDSALYLCASSLVGAPHQPQHFGDGTRLSIL.

This chain connects TRBV18 to TRBJ1-3; D is unclear. Trimming removed 3 bases from V and 2 bases from J, with 8 bases in between. The CDR3 loop spans 14 amino acids. Germline V CDR1 and CDR2: KGHSH, LQKENI. CDR3 region: CASSPSVTGNTIYF. CDR3 coding DNA: TGTGCCAGCTCACCGTCAGTAACTGGAAACACCATATATTTT.

V and J are TRBV6-1 and TRBJ1-2, with D possibly being TRBD1 (5 bases). The germline gives CDR1 MNHNS, CDR2 SASEGT. CDR3 length equals 17 residues. V was pared by 4 bases and J by 4 bases, with 22 bases between. The CDR3 DNA follows: TGTGCCAGCAGTGCAATTCGGACAACCCCCGGAGTCTATGGCTACACCTTC. Protein: CASSAIRTTPGVYGYTF.

This sequence joins TRBV30 and TRBJ1-2, with TRBD1 matching 9 bases. V was pared by 8 bases and J by 0 bases, with 4 bases of the junction left unmatched. CDR1 is GTSNPN, CDR2 SVGIG, per germline (reference sequence). This CDR3 spans 13 amino acids. CDR3 sequence: CAGQGRTNYGYTF. The CDR3 DNA is TGTGCCGGACAGGGGAGGACTAACTATGGCTACACCTTC.

V gene TRBV4-1 combines with J gene TRBJ2-3, with 7 bases aligning to TRBD1. The germline V gene encodes CDR1 MGHRA and CDR2 YSYEKL. The V segment lost 3 bases and the J segment 4 bases; nucleotides outside the gene matches: 4. The CDR3 is 14 amino acids. CDR3: CASSQGQIPDTQYF. In DNA form, the CDR3 reads TGCGCCAGCAGCCAGGGACAGATCCCAGATACGCAGTATTTT.

The rearrangement links TRBV9 to TRBJ1-1; no definite D call. The CDR3 loop spans 14 amino acids. Trimming left V 0 bases short and J 6 bases short, with 12 bases between. CDR1 and CDR2 from the germline V gene are SGDLS and YYNGEE. CDR3 bases: TGTGCCAGCAGCGTAGGCCCGGGGTCCCCTGAAGCTTTCTTT. Translating gives CASSVGPGSPEAFF.

The chain combines TRBV9 with TRBJ2-2; 10 bases agree with TRBD2. V lost 1 base and J lost 8; bases outside the gene matches: 8. Germline assignment: CDR1 SGDLS and CDR2 YYNGEE. This CDR3 region has 16 residues. The CDR3 bases are TGTGCCAGCAGCGTACGAAGCGGGGGGGCACTGGGGGAGCTGTTTTTT. Amino acids: CASSVRSGGALGELFF.